This entry is about one T cell receptor (beta chain). The data belong to a study of blood T cell repertoires in COVID-19. Libraries were prepared by immunoSEQ multiplex PCR; TCRdb keeps only in-frame clonotypes and omits some of them. The sample lists about 410,000 clones; 89% were seen once. Trimming stripped 4 bases from V and 2 bases from J, with 18 bases between. The CDR3 has 17 amino acids. This TCR derives from a woman in her thirties or forties with COVID-19, enrolled during active disease. The chain recombines TRBV23-1 with TRBJ2-4; possible D gene TRBD2, 5 bases. TRBV23-1 is designated an ORF whose function remains uncertain. What was sequenced was peripheral blood. DNA of the CDR3: TGCGCCAGCAGTCCCAAGGAAAGGGAGCAACCCAAAAACATTCAGTACTTC. Translating it yields CASSPKEREQPKNIQYF.